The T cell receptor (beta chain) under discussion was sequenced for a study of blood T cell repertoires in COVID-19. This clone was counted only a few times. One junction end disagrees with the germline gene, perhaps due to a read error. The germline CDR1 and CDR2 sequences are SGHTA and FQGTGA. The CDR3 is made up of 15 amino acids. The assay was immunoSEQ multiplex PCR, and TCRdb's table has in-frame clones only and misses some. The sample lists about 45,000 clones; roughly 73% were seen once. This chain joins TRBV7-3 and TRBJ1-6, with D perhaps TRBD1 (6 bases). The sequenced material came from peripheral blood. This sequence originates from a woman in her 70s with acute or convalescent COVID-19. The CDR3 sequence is CASSLTGAGFSPLHF. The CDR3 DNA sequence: TGTGCCAGCAGCCTAACGGGGGCAGGGTTTTCACCCCTCCACTTT.